A single T cell receptor (beta chain) is shown here with its context. This sample stems from a study of blood T cell repertoires in COVID-19. For the study at large: The cDNA or gDNA used as material had been derived from T cells, B-cell-depleted T cells, or PBMCs.

The protocol was immunoSEQ multiplex PCR, while the TCRdb copy is restricted to in-frame clones and leaves out a portion. The sample shows roughly 410,000 clones, roughly 86% of them seen only once. The V end lost 3 bases, the J end lost 7 bases, and 13 bases lay between the germline ends. Germline-derived CDR1 and CDR2 are ENHRY and SYGVKD. This CDR3 is built from 14 residues. Seattle enrolled patients during active infection and tracked them longitudinally. The chain recombines TRBV10-3 with TRBJ2-1, with a weak D call TRBD2 (6 bases). The TCR sequence derives from a woman aged 55-70 years with COVID-19, enrolled during active disease. The specimen sequenced was peripheral blood. The CDR3, as DNA: TGTGCCATCAGTGATACGGGACTCATTAATGAGCAGTTCTTC. It translates to CAISDTGLINEQFF.